Presented here are 25 T cell receptor beta chains from one specimen sequenced in a study of T cells in Graves' hyperthyroidism and ophthalmopathy. The investigators amplified TCR beta CDR3 regions from RNA transcripts. HTBI primers were employed in a first-round RT-PCR of the TCR CDR3. Via MiXCR, TCRdb re-called the multiplex PCR reads, giving one row per CDR3 protein. Of over 700,000 distinct CDR3 sequences listed, over 35% are singletons. The sequenced sample consisted of blood. The source of these receptors is a woman aged 40 to 49 with Graves' hyperthyroidism.

This chain uses TRBV20-1 with TRBJ2-5, with 12 positions matching TRBD2. Per the germline V gene, CDR1 is DFQATT and CDR2 is SNEGSKA (reference sequence). CDR3 length: 15 residues. V shed 4 bases and J 3 bases; nucleotides not matched to a gene: 6. This chain's CDR3 is CSATYGLAGKETQYF. CDR3 bases: TGCAGTGCTACCTACGGACTAGCGGGGAAAGAGACCCAGTACTTC.

This clonotype was recorded once. A read error may be the cause here, since a much bigger clone is one base away. Here the CDR3 DNA reads TGTGCCAGTAGTACCCGGACAGCCTCATCCTACGGGCAGTACTTC. Translation: CASSTRTASSYGQYF. The chain has TRBV2 and TRBJ2-7; the D gene is possibly TRBD1 (6 bases). The CDR3 has 15 amino acids. Germline lookup yields CDR1 SNHLY and CDR2 FYNNEI.

This clonotype occurred many times. This chain joins TRBV7-2 and TRBJ2-6; 7 nucleotides match TRBD1. The CDR3 has 18 residues. J gave up 2 bases and V 0 bases, and 7 bases lay outside the gene matches. Per germline, CDR1 SGHTA and CDR2 FQGNSA. The CDR3 protein is CASSLAQGGATGANVLTF. The CDR3 DNA follows: TGTGCCAGCAGCTTAGCGCAAGGGGGCGCGACTGGGGCCAACGTCCTGACTTTC. The complete variable domain, with remaining parts taken from reference TRBV7-2 and TRBJ2-6, reads GAGVSQSPSNKVTEKGKDVELRCDPISGHTALYWYRQSLGQGLEFLIYFQGNSAPDKSGLPSDRFSAERTGGSVSTLTIQRTQQEDSAVYLCASSLAQGGATGANVLTFGAGSRLTVL.

This clonotype was seen only a few times. A much larger clone differs by one base, so this may be a read error. This chain links TRBV2 with TRBJ1-5; weak D call: TRBD1 (6 bases). There are 15 residues in the CDR3. CDR1 is SNHLY, CDR2 FYNNEI, per germline. The CDR3, as DNA: TGTGCCGGCAGTGTCGGACAGAGCCCCAATCAGCCCCAGCATTTT. It is translated as CAGSVGQSPNQPQHF.

The V and J genes are TRBV5-1 and TRBJ2-7; unclear D gene. The CDR3 length is 15 residues. CDR1 and CDR2 (germline): SGHRS, YFSETQ. With 0 bases removed from V and 2 bases from J, the gap between germline ends came to 12 bases. CDR3 amino acids: CASSLVSPHTYEQYF. The CDR3 bases are TGCGCCAGCAGCTTGGTGAGTCCCCATACCTACGAGCAGTACTTC.

The rearrangement joins TRBV10-3 to TRBJ1-4; unclear D gene. The CDR3 contains 13 residues. Trimming took off 8 bases at V and 8 bases at J, with 15 bases between the two ends. Germline-derived CDR1 and CDR2 are ENHRY and SYGVKD. CDR3 sequence (DNA): TGTGCCATCCGGTTCGTTAAAGGGGAAAAACTGTTTTTT. Amino acids: CAIRFVKGEKLFF.

This clonotype was counted only a few times. The chain joins TRBV29-1 to TRBJ1-1; the D gene is possibly TRBD1 (6 bases). This CDR3 has 16 amino acids. Trimming pared 5 bases from V and 5 bases from J, leaving 24 bases between. The germline CDR1 and CDR2 sequences are SQVTM and ANQGSEA. CDR3 amino acids: CSVKNVQGGTGTEAFF. The CDR3 bases are TGCAGCGTTAAGAATGTACAGGGAGGGACGGGGACTGAAGCTTTCTTT.

This clonotype was recorded many times. The J gene is TRBJ1-5, the V gene TRBV6-2 or TRBV6-3; 7 positions agree with TRBD1. Trimming took 5 bases from V and 0 from J; bases not matched to a gene: 7. CDR3 size: 16 residues. Germline assignment: CDR1 MNHEY and CDR2 SVGEGT. CDR3: CASSALTGHSNQPQHF. CDR3 nucleotide sequence: TGTGCCAGCAGTGCCCTGACAGGGCATAGCAATCAGCCCCAGCATTTT.

This clonotype has a count of ten or more. The V gene is TRBV6-5, the J gene TRBJ1-4; 9 bases agree with TRBD1. V gave up 8 bases and J gave up 5 bases; unmatched junction bases: 3. CDR1 and CDR2 from the germline V gene are MNHEY and SVGAGI. This CDR3 is built from 13 residues. The CDR3 coding sequence is TGTGCCAGCGGGGGACAGGGAAATGAAAAACTGTTTTTT. It codes for CASGGQGNEKLFF.

The chain uses TRBV19 and TRBJ2-7; D call uncertain. Germline loops: CDR1 LNHDA, CDR2 SQIVND (reference sequence). Trimming took off 3 bases at V and 0 bases at J, with 6 bases between the two ends. This CDR3 comprises 13 residues. The CDR3 sequence is CASSMATSYEQYF. Written as DNA, the CDR3 is TGTGCCAGTAGTATGGCGACCTCCTACGAGCAGTACTTC.

The rearrangement joins TRBV10-3 to TRBJ2-7; D is perhaps TRBD2 (6 bases). This CDR3 region has 14 residues. Germline V gene data show CDR1 as ENHRY and CDR2 as SYGVKD. The ends were cut back, 5 bases at V and 1 base at J, with 12 bases in the middle. The CDR3 bases are TGTGCCATCAGTCAGACGGGAGATTCCTACGAGCAGTACTTC. Its translation is CAISQTGDSYEQYF.

This clonotype was observed many times. The chain carries TRBV20-1 and TRBJ2-6, with D uncertain. Per the germline V gene, CDR1 is DFQATT and CDR2 is SNEGSKA (reference sequence). CDR3 length: 12 amino acids. V gave up 6 bases and J gave up 1 base, with 4 bases separating them. CDR3 loop: CSALSGANVLTF. The CDR3 region has the DNA TGCAGTGCCCTTTCTGGGGCCAACGTCCTGACTTTC.

V and J are TRBV2 and TRBJ2-7; 7 nucleotides agree with TRBD1. Germline loops: CDR1 SNHLY, CDR2 FYNNEI. This CDR3 has 15 residues. With V trimmed by 5 bases and J by 4 bases, 11 bases remained unmatched. CDR3 coding DNA: TGTGCCAGCAGTTATGTAGGACAGGTCGCTTACGAGCAGTACTTC. Its translation is CASSYVGQVAYEQYF.

At least ten counts were recorded for this clonotype. This sequence joins TRBV7-2 and TRBJ1-6, with a possible D match to TRBD1 (5 bases). CDR1 is SGHTA and CDR2 is FQGNSA in the germline V gene. Trimming removed 1 base from V and 10 bases from J, with 14 bases in between. The length of the CDR3 is 15 residues. This chain's CDR3 is CASSLGGRDGSPLHF. In DNA form, the CDR3 reads TGTGCCAGCAGCTTAGGTGGCAGGGATGGCTCACCCCTCCACTTT.

This clonotype has a count of ten or more. J is TRBJ2-7 and V is TRBV6-6, with TRBD1 identical over 12 bases. Germline V gene sequence: CDR1 MNHNY, CDR2 SVGAGI (reference sequence). The ends lost 5 bases at V and 4 bases at J; junction bases unmatched: 6. The CDR3 loop spans 15 amino acids. The CDR3 nucleotides are TGTGCCAGCAGTCGGCCGGGACAGGGGGCGTACGAGCAGTACTTC. Translation gives CASSRPGQGAYEQYF.

The chain is built from TRBV15 and TRBJ2-2; 9 nucleotides align to TRBD2. The CDR3 covers 17 residues. Germline V CDR1 and CDR2: LNHNV, YYDKDF (reference sequence). V lost 0 bases and J lost 2; bases outside the gene matches: 4. In DNA form, the CDR3 reads TGTGCCACCAGCAGAGATCGACTAGCGGCCAACACCGGGGAGCTGTTTTTT. It is translated as CATSRDRLAANTGELFF.

This clonotype was observed at least ten times. This rearrangement joins TRBV25-1 to TRBJ1-5, with unresolved D. CDR1 and CDR2 from the germline V gene are MGHDK and SYGVNS. This CDR3 region has 12 residues. V was trimmed by 2 bases and J by 6 bases, leaving 5 bases between them. CDR3 region: CASSELGQPQHF. The CDR3 DNA is TGTGCCAGCAGTGAACTCGGTCAGCCCCAGCATTTT.

The V and J genes are TRBV30 and TRBJ2-2; no firm D call. The CDR3 sequence is 13 residues long. Trimming cost V 0 bases and J 4 bases, with 6 bases left between them. Germline V gene lookup returns CDR1 GTSNPN and CDR2 SVGIG (reference sequence). CDR3 DNA: TGTGCCTGGAGTGTGCGTCTCACCGGGGAGCTGTTTTTT. Translated, it gives CAWSVRLTGELFF.

The DNA for the CDR3 is TGTGCCAGCAGCTTAGCCCCGGGGCCCGAGCAGTACTTC. This translates into CASSLAPGPEQYF. The chain is built from TRBV7-9 and TRBJ2-7; D tentatively reads TRBD1 or TRBD2 (5 bases each). Trimming shortened V by 0 bases and J by 6 bases, and 9 bases separated the two germline ends. The V gene's germline CDR1 is SEHNR and CDR2 FQNEAQ (reference sequence). The CDR3 is made up of 13 amino acids.

This clonotype was detected many times. CDR3 loop: CASSRQGMQETQYF. The DNA for the CDR3 is TGTGCCAGCAGCCGACAGGGCATGCAAGAGACCCAGTACTTC. V is TRBV9 and J is TRBJ2-5; 7 positions agree with TRBD1. J lost 2 bases, V lost 4 bases, and 5 bases had no gene match. Germline CDR1 SGDLS, CDR2 YYNGEE. This CDR3 contains 14 residues.

This clonotype turned up a few times. The J gene is TRBJ1-6, the V gene TRBV5-8; the match to TRBD1 covers 7 bases. CDR1 SGHTS and CDR2 YDEGEE come from the germline V gene. The CDR3 consists of 14 residues. The V gene end was trimmed by 2 bases and the J gene end by 10 bases; junction bases not matched to a gene: 6. CDR3 residues: CASSFRRGQSPLHF. CDR3 in DNA: TGTGCCAGCAGCTTTAGAAGGGGGCAATCACCCCTCCACTTT.

This clonotype occurred many times. This chain connects TRBV5-5 to TRBJ1-6, with 7 nucleotides matching TRBD1. The V gene's germline CDR1 is SGHKS and CDR2 YYEKEE (reference sequence). V shed 2 bases and J 10 bases; nucleotides not matched to a gene: 9. This CDR3 has 15 amino acids. In DNA form, the CDR3 reads TGTGCCAGCAGCTTTTTTGACAGGGTCGACTCACCCCTCCACTTT. Translation gives CASSFFDRVDSPLHF. The variable domain in full, completed from reference TRBV5-5 and TRBJ1-6, reads DAGVTQSPTHLIKTRGQQVTLRCSPISGHKSVSWYQQVLGQGPQFIFQYYEKEERGRGNFPDRFSARQFPNYSSELNVNALLLGDSALYLCASSFFDRVDSPLHFGNGTRLTVT.

This clonotype has ten or more counts. The rearrangement uses TRBV7-2 and TRBJ1-2; D is unclear. Germline lookup yields CDR1 SGHTA and CDR2 FQGNSA. The CDR3 has 11 residues. Trimming left V 3 bases short and J 4 bases short, with 3 bases between. The CDR3 loop is CASSLTYGYTF. CDR3 sequence (DNA): TGTGCCAGCAGCTTGACCTATGGCTACACCTTC.

This clonotype was seen only a few times. J is TRBJ1-2 and V is TRBV12-3 or TRBV12-4; possibly TRBD1 for D (6 bases). The CDR3 contains 16 residues. The V gene lost 7 bases and the J gene lost 2 bases, with 20 bases spanning the gap. The DNA of the CDR3 is TGTGCCAGCACCAAAAGGTCCCCGGGGGCGAACTATGGCTACACCTTC. This gives the protein CASTKRSPGANYGYTF.

This clonotype was seen more than once but under ten times. Written as DNA, the CDR3 is TGCGCCAGCAGCTTGGGAACAGGGCGATCCTCTGGAAACACCATATATTTT. Translating it yields CASSLGTGRSSGNTIYF. V and J are TRBV5-1 and TRBJ1-3; TRBD1 is a possible D gene (6 bases). Trimming took 0 bases from V and 0 from J, leaving 13 bases between them. Germline CDR1 reads SGHRS; CDR2 reads YFSETQ. This CDR3 spans 17 amino acids.